These T cell receptor beta chains were read from a single sample in a study of cytotoxic CD8 clonotypes in ibrutinib-treated CLL. Sequencing was performed with immunoSEQ multiplex PCR; in TCRdb, only in-frame clones are kept and a portion is missing. The sample yields roughly 300,000 clones, 70% to 80% seen once. The sequenced sample was PBMCs, obtained at disease progression, from a patient treated with ibrutinib. The receptor set was obtained from a human donor with chronic lymphocytic leukemia. CDR3s include the opening cysteine and the closing phenylalanine or tryptophan. A D gene is named only where the DNA matches it firmly. Size values are once, few and many counts, or a class for expanded clones, and some rows have none.

d_gene: NA
j_gene: TRBJ2-5
abundance: NA
v_gene: TRBV29-1
CDR3nt: TGCAGCGCTTTGACAGGAACTCAAGAGACCCAGTACTTC
CDR3aa: CSALTGTQETQYF

d_gene: NA
j_gene: TRBJ1-6
abundance: few
v_gene: TRBV6-5
CDR3nt: TGTGCCAGCAGGTCGAGCGGCGTTAATTCACCCCTCCACTTT
CDR3aa: CASRSSGVNSPLHF

d_gene: TRBD2
j_gene: TRBJ2-7
abundance: NA
v_gene: TRBV25-1
CDR3nt: TGTGCCAGCCCCCCTTTAACGGGAGGCTCCTACGAGCAGTACTTC
CDR3aa: CASPPLTGGSYEQYF

d_gene: NA
j_gene: TRBJ1-3
abundance: NA
v_gene: TRBV4-1
CDR3nt: TGCGCCAGCAGCCAAAACCATGGGGGAAACACCATATATTTT
CDR3aa: CASSQNHGGNTIYF

d_gene: NA
j_gene: TRBJ2-7
abundance: NA
v_gene: TRBV9
CDR3nt: TGTGCCAGCAGCGTAGGCGGATCCTACGAGCAGTACTTC
CDR3aa: CASSVGGSYEQYF

d_gene: TRBD1
j_gene: TRBJ2-5
abundance: NA
v_gene: TRBV7-8
CDR3nt: TGTGCCGTCTCAGGGGGCAGGGAGACCCAGTACTTC
CDR3aa: CAVSGGRETQYF

d_gene: NA
j_gene: TRBJ2-7
abundance: NA
v_gene: TRBV9
CDR3nt: TGTGCCAGCAGCGTAACGTCAGGCGAATCCTACGAGCAGTACTTC
CDR3aa: CASSVTSGESYEQYF

d_gene: TRBD2
j_gene: TRBJ2-1
abundance: NA
v_gene: TRBV7-8
CDR3nt: TGTGCCAGCAGCCCTTCTCGACTAGCGACCTACAATGAGCAGTTCTTC
CDR3aa: CASSPSRLATYNEQFF

d_gene: NA
j_gene: TRBJ2-7
abundance: NA
v_gene: TRBV2
CDR3nt: TGTGCCAGCAGTGAAGCTTCGGTTGTGCAGTACTTC
CDR3aa: CASSEASVVQYF

d_gene: NA
j_gene: TRBJ1-4
abundance: NA
v_gene: TRBV19
CDR3nt: TGTGCCAGTAGTATGCCGGGACTTAATGAAAAACTGTTTTTT
CDR3aa: CASSMPGLNEKLFF

d_gene: TRBD1
j_gene: TRBJ1-1
abundance: NA
v_gene: TRBV6-1
CDR3nt: TGTGCCAGCAGTTCCTGGACAGGGGGTCGCACTGAAGCTTTCTTT
CDR3aa: CASSSWTGGRTEAFF

d_gene: NA
j_gene: TRBJ1-2
abundance: few
v_gene: TRBV4-1
CDR3nt: TGCGCCAGCAGCAACAGGGTTCATGGCTACACCTTC
CDR3aa: CASSNRVHGYTF

d_gene: TRBD1
j_gene: TRBJ1-5
abundance: few
v_gene: TRBV6-5
CDR3nt: TGTGCCAGCAGTTACCTCGGGACAGGGTTATCAGAGCCCCAGCATTTT
CDR3aa: CASSYLGTGLSEPQHF

d_gene: NA
j_gene: TRBJ1-2
abundance: NA
v_gene: TRBV2
CDR3nt: TGTGCCAGCAGTGACAAGGGGCGTAACTATGGCTACACCTTC
CDR3aa: CASSDKGRNYGYTF

d_gene: TRBD2
j_gene: TRBJ2-7
abundance: NA
v_gene: TRBV7-2
CDR3nt: TGTGCCAGCAGCTTAGGGGGACTAACCTACGAGCAGTACTTC
CDR3aa: CASSLGGLTYEQYF

d_gene: NA
j_gene: TRBJ2-7
abundance: few
v_gene: TRBV19
CDR3nt: TGTGCCAGTAGTATTGGGCAGGGAAATTTCGAGCAGTACTTC
CDR3aa: CASSIGQGNFEQYF

d_gene: NA
j_gene: TRBJ1-1
abundance: NA
v_gene: TRBV7-6
CDR3nt: TGTGCCAGCAGCCCCCGCGGTCGATCCGGGTACACTGAAGCTTTCTTT
CDR3aa: CASSPRGRSGYTEAFF

d_gene: TRBD1
j_gene: TRBJ2-7
abundance: NA
v_gene: TRBV10-3
CDR3nt: TGTGCCACTACAGGGGGCCCCTACGAGCAGTACTTT
CDR3aa: CATTGGPYEQYF

d_gene: NA
j_gene: TRBJ2-5
abundance: NA
v_gene: TRBV18
CDR3nt: TGTGCCAGCTCACCAGGGGGCCACGAGACCCAGTACTTC
CDR3aa: CASSPGGHETQYF

d_gene: TRBD2
j_gene: TRBJ2-7
abundance: NA
v_gene: TRBV5-4
CDR3nt: TGTGCCAGCAGCGACTCCTCTTCGCGGGGGGGCCCCTACGAGCAGTACTTC
CDR3aa: CASSDSSSRGGPYEQYF

d_gene: TRBD2
j_gene: TRBJ2-7
abundance: NA
v_gene: TRBV19
CDR3nt: TGTGCCAGTAGTACCCTAGCGGGAGGCCCCTACGAGCAGTACTTC
CDR3aa: CASSTLAGGPYEQYF

d_gene: NA
j_gene: TRBJ1-5
abundance: NA
v_gene: TRBV15
CDR3nt: TGTGCCACGGGACATTTGGAGGATCAGCCCCAGCATTTT
CDR3aa: CATGHLEDQPQHF

d_gene: NA
j_gene: TRBJ2-7
abundance: NA
v_gene: TRBV5-1
CDR3nt: TGCGCCAGCAGCTTGGTCGCCCAGGCGGGTCGCGAGCAGTACTTC
CDR3aa: CASSLVAQAGREQYF

d_gene: TRBD2
j_gene: TRBJ2-7
abundance: NA
v_gene: TRBV2
CDR3nt: TGTGCCAGCAACCCTAGGCGGGGGGACTACGAGCAGTACTTC
CDR3aa: CASNPRRGDYEQYF

d_gene: NA
j_gene: TRBJ2-3
abundance: NA
v_gene: TRBV4-1
CDR3nt: TGCGCCAGCAGCCCAACTCAAATAAGACTAGATACGCAGTATTTT
CDR3aa: CASSPTQIRLDTQYF

d_gene: TRBD2
j_gene: TRBJ2-3
abundance: NA
v_gene: TRBV29-1
CDR3nt: TGCAGCGTTGATAGCTTAGCGGGAGCTGGGGATACGCAGTATTTT
CDR3aa: CSVDSLAGAGDTQYF

d_gene: TRBD2
j_gene: TRBJ2-7
abundance: NA
v_gene: TRBV4-1
CDR3nt: TGCGCCAGCAGCCAACCGCCGACTAGCGGAAGCTCCTACGAGCAGTACTTC
CDR3aa: CASSQPPTSGSSYEQYF

d_gene: NA
j_gene: TRBJ2-2
abundance: NA
v_gene: TRBV28
CDR3nt: TGTGCCAGCACACGGGAGATCGACACCGGGGAGCTGTTTTTT
CDR3aa: CASTREIDTGELFF

d_gene: TRBD1
j_gene: TRBJ1-5
abundance: NA
v_gene: TRBV6-1
CDR3nt: TGTGCCAGCAGTAGGGACAGGGGAGTCAATCAGCCCCAGCATTTT
CDR3aa: CASSRDRGVNQPQHF

d_gene: NA
j_gene: TRBJ1-5
abundance: few
v_gene: TRBV5-6
CDR3nt: TGTGCCAGCAGCTTGGAGGAGGGACAGCCCCAGCATTTT
CDR3aa: CASSLEEGQPQHF

d_gene: NA
j_gene: TRBJ2-2
abundance: few
v_gene: TRBV7-9
CDR3nt: TGTGCCAGCAGCTCCCCGACCGGGGAGCTGTTTTTT
CDR3aa: CASSSPTGELFF

d_gene: NA
j_gene: TRBJ2-1
abundance: once
v_gene: TRBV9
CDR3nt: TGTGCCAGCAGCGGAGAGGGGTATGGCTACAATGAGCAGTTCTTC
CDR3aa: CASSGEGYGYNEQFF

d_gene: NA
j_gene: TRBJ2-7
abundance: NA
v_gene: TRBV7-9
CDR3nt: TGTGCCAGCAGTCACCCGGGACTCGAGCAGTACTTC
CDR3aa: CASSHPGLEQYF

d_gene: NA
j_gene: TRBJ1-1
abundance: NA
v_gene: TRBV10-2
CDR3nt: TGCGCCAGCAGTGAGCGGAAAATGAACACTGAAGCTTTCTTT
CDR3aa: CASSERKMNTEAFF

d_gene: NA
j_gene: TRBJ1-2
abundance: few
v_gene: TRBV9
CDR3nt: TGTGCCAGCAGCGTAGGGGCCAGTCAAGGCTACACCTTC
CDR3aa: CASSVGASQGYTF

d_gene: NA
j_gene: TRBJ2-1
abundance: NA
v_gene: TRBV4-3
CDR3nt: TGCGCCAGCAGCCCCGCTCCGGACTTCAATGAGCAGTTCTTC
CDR3aa: CASSPAPDFNEQFF

d_gene: TRBD1
j_gene: TRBJ1-1
abundance: few
v_gene: TRBV27
CDR3nt: TGTGCCAGCAGTTTATCGGGGACAGGGGGCAAAGCTTTCTTT
CDR3aa: CASSLSGTGGKAFF

d_gene: NA
j_gene: TRBJ2-7
abundance: few
v_gene: TRBV18
CDR3nt: TGTGCCAGCTCACCAGGTTCCTACGAGCAGTACTTC
CDR3aa: CASSPGSYEQYF